This T cell receptor beta chain was obtained from a study of shared clonotypes between healthy human individuals. Profiling relied on immunoSEQ multiplex PCR, and the TCRdb table lists in-frame clones only, not all of them. Among roughly 810,000 clones listed, approximately 96% were seen once. CD8 cells regarded as naive lacked CD45RO, were positively chosen for CCR7, and omitted terminally differentiated effector memory CD45RA+ cells. Donors were Caucasian adults residing in Nashville, Tennessee, USA. The source of this sequence is a man aged 25 to 40 in good health. Sequencing input: naive CD8+ T cells sorted from blood.

The CDR3 is CASSPGGLAENKRETQYF. The DNA of the CDR3 is TGTGCCAGCAGCCCAGGCGGACTAGCGGAGAACAAAAGGGAGACCCAGTACTTC. The rearrangement links TRBV7-2 to TRBJ2-5, with TRBD2 matching 10 bases. Germline V CDR1 and CDR2: SGHTA, FQGNSA. V gave up 5 bases and J gave up 5 bases; unmatched junction bases: 17. CDR3 size: 18 residues.